The clone carrying this T cell receptor beta chain has only a few counts. Its target is unknown. CDR3 length equals 17 residues. Per the germline V gene, CDR1 is SGHVS and CDR2 is FQNEAQ. V lost 0 bases and J lost 8, with 19 bases in between. The sample comes from a study of vaccination and CD4 T cells after COVID-19. Treatment of the sample: roughly 10-day PBMC culture with coronavirus spike peptide pools or control peptides (ViraFEST assay). After about 11 days of culture, CD4+ T cells were negatively selected. An Oncomine TCR Beta short-read assay was used to sequence the DNA from cultured CD4+ T cells. TCRdb re-called the PCR reads through MiXCR, storing one row per CDR3 protein. The table records around 15,000 distinct CDR3 sequences, under 85% of them present only once.

The receptor comes from a human donor who had recovered from COVID-19. The rearrangement joins TRBV7-8 to TRBJ2-2; D might be TRBD1 (6 bases). Sample: CD4+ T cells from blood, cultured in vitro. Here the CDR3 reads CASSLAGTRAIGGELFF. Here the CDR3 DNA reads TGTGCCAGCAGCTTAGCTGGGACAAGAGCTATAGGGGGGGAGCTGTTTTTT.